This T cell receptor beta chain was retrieved from a study of post-analysis software for immune sequencing data. Study-wide results and limits: Relative to controls, patients with multiple sclerosis showed significantly lower normalized Chao1 diversity. When patients were compared with controls, about five TRBV segments were more frequent, TRBV5-6, TRBV5-1 and TRBV20-1 among them. Strong co-clustering by F measure was seen for same-batch samples.

Germline V lookup: CDR1 DFQATT, CDR2 SNEGSKA (reference sequence). Trimming took 1 base from V and 5 from J, leaving 11 bases between them. The CDR3 is 13 residues long. Note on this clonotype: Its specificity is not known.

Carried by the TCR beta cDNA libraries were unique molecular identifiers. With about 0.85 to 10 million T cells as the source, approximately 450,000 cDNA molecules resulted. TCRdb fed the PCR reads into MiXCR, producing one record per CDR3 protein. Of a few hundred thousand distinct CDR3 sequences in the sample, about a third were seen once. This receptor was taken from a girl aged 2-17 years with multiple sclerosis. The genes are TRBV20-1 and TRBJ1-1; no clear D. Sequencing input: blood. CDR3 nucleotides: TGCAGTGCTAGAGGTATACGGGGTACTGAAGCTTTCTTT. It yields the protein CSARGIRGTEAFF.